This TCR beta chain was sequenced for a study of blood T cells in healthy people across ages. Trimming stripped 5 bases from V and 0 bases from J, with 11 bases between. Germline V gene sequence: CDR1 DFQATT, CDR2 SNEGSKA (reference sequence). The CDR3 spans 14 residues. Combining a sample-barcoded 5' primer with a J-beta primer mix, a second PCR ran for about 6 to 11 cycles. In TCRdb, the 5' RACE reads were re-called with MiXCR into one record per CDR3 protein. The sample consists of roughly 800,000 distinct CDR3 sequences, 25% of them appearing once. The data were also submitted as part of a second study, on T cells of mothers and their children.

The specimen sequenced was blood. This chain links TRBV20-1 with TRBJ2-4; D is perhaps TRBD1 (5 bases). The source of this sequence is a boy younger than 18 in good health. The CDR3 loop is CSAGDRLAKNIQYF. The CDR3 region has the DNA TGCAGTGCTGGCGACAGACTAGCCAAAAACATTCAGTACTTC.